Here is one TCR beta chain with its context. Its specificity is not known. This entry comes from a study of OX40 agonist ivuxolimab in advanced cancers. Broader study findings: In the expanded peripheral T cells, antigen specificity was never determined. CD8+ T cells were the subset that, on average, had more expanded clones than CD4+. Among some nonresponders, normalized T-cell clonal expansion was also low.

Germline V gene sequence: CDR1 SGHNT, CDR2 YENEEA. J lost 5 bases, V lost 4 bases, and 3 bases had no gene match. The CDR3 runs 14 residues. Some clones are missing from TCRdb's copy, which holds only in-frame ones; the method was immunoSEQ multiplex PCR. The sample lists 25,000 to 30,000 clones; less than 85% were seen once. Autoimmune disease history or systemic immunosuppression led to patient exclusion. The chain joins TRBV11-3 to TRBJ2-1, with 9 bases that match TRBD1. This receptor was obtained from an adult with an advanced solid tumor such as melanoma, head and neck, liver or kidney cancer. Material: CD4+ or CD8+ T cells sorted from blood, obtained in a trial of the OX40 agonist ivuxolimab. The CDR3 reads CASSSWTGDNEQFF. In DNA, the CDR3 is TGTGCCAGCAGCTCCTGGACAGGGGACAATGAGCAGTTCTTC.